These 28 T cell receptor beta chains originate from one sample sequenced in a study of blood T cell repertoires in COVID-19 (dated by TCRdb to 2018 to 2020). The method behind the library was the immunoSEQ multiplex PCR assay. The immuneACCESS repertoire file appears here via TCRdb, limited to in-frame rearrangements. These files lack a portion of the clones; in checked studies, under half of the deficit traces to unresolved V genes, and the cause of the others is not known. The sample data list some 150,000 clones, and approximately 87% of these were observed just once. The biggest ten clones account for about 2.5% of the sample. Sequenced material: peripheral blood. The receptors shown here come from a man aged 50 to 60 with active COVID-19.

CDR3 sequence: CATSDVLAGNYGYTF. CDR3 in DNA: TGTGCCACCAGTGATGTTTTGGCAGGGAACTATGGCTACACCTTC. This chain connects TRBV24-1 to TRBJ1-2, with D perhaps TRBD1 (5 bases). V gave up 3 bases and J gave up 2 bases, with 12 bases separating them. This CDR3 region has 15 residues. From germline, CDR1 is KGHDR and CDR2 SFDVKD.

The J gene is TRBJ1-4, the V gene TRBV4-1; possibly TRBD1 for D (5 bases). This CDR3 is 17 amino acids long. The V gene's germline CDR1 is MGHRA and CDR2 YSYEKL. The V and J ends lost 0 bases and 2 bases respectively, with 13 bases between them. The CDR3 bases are TGCGCCAGCAGCCAAGATCGGGGGGACGCGACTAATGAAAAACTGTTTTTT. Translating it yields CASSQDRGDATNEKLFF.

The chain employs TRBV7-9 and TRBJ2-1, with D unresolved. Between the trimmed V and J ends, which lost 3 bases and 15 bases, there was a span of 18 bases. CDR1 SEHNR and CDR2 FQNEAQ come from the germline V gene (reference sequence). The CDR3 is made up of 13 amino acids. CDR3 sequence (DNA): TGTGCCAGCAGCTTCGAGGTTCTCCAGTATATGTTCTTC. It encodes CASSFEVLQYMFF.

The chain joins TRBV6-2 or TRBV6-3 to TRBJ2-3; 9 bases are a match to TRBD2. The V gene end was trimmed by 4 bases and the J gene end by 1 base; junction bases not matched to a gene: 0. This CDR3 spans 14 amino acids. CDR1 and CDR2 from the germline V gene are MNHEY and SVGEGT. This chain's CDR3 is CASSLAGGTDTQYF. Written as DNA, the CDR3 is TGTGCCAGCAGTTTAGCGGGGGGCACAGATACGCAGTATTTT.

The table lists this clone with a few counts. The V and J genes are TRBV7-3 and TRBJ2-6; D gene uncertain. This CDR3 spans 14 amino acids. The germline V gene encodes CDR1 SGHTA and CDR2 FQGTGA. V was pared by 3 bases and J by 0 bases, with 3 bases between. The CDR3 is CASSFSSGANVLTF. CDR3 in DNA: TGTGCCAGCAGCTTTAGCTCTGGGGCCAACGTCCTGACTTTC.

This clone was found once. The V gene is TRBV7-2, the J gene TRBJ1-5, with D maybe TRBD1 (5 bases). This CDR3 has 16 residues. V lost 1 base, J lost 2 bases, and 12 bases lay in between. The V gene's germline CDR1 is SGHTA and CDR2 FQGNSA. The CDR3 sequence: CASSLELGPGNQPQHF. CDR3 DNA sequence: TGTGCCAGCAGCTTAGAGTTGGGGCCTGGCAATCAGCCCCAGCATTTT.

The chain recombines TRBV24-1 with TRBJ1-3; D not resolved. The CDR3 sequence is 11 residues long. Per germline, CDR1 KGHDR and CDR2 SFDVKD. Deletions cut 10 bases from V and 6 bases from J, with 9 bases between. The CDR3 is CATPIVNTIYF. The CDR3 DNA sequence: TGTGCCACGCCGATAGTAAACACCATATATTTT.

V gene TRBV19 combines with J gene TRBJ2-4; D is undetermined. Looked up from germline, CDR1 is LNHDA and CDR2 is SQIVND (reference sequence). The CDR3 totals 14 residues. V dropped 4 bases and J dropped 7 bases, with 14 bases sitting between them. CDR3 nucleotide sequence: TGTGCCAGTAGTACCCCCGATGGCCTGAACATTCAGTACTTC. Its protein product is CASSTPDGLNIQYF.

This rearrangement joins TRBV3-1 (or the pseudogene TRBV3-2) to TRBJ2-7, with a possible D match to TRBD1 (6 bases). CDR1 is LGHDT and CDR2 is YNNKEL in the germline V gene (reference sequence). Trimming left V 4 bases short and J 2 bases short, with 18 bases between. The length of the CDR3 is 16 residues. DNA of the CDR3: TGTGCCAGCAGCCCACATTCCACAGGGCCCCCCTACGAGCAGTACTTC. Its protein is CASSPHSTGPPYEQYF.

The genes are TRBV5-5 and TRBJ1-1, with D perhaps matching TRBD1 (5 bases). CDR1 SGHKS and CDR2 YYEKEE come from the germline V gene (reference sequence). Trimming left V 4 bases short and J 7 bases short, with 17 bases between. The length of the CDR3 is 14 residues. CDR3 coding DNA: TGTGCCAGCAGCCCCATCAACAGGCCGGATGAAGCTTTCTTT. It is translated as CASSPINRPDEAFF.

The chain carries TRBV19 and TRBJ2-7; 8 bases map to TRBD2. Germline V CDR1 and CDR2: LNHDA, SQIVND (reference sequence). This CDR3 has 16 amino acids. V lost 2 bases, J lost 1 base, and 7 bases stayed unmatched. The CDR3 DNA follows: TGTGCCAGTAGTATAAACAGCGGGGGCGGATCCTACGAGCAGTACTTC. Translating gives CASSINSGGGSYEQYF.

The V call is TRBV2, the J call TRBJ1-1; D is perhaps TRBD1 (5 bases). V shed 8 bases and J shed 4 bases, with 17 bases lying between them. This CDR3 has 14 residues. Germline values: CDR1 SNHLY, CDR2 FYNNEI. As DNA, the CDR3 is TGTGCCAGCCGGACGGAGCAGGGAAGCACTGAAGCTTTCTTT. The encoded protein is CASRTEQGSTEAFF.

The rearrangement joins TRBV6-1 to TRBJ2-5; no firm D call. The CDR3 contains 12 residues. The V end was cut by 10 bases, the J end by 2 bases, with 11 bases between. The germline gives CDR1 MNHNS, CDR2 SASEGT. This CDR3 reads CATTWSQETQYF. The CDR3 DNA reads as TGTGCCACTACCTGGTCTCAAGAGACCCAGTACTTC.

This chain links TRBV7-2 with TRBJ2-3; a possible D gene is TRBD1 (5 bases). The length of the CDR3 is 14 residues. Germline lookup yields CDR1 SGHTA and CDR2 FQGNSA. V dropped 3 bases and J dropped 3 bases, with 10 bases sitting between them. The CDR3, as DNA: TGTGCCAGCAGCTTTGACAGTTCAACAGATACGCAGTATTTT. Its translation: CASSFDSSTDTQYF.

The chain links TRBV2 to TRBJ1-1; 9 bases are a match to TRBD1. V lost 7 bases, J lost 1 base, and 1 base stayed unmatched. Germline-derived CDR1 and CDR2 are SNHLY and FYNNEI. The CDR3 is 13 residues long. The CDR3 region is CASKTGGNTEAFF. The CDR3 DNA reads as TGTGCCAGCAAGACAGGGGGGAACACTGAAGCTTTCTTT.

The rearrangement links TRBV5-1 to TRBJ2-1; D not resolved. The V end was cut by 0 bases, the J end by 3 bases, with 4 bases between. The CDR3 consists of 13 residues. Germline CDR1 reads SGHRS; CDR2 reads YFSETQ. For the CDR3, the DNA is TGCGCCAGCAGCTTGGAACTCTACAATGAGCAGTTCTTC. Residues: CASSLELYNEQFF.

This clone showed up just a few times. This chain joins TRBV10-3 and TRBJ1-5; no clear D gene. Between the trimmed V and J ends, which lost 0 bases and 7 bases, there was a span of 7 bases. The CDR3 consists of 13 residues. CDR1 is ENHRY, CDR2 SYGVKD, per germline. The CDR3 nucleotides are TGTGCCATCAGTGAGTCGTTCGCGCAGCCCCAGCATTTT. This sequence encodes CAISESFAQPQHF.

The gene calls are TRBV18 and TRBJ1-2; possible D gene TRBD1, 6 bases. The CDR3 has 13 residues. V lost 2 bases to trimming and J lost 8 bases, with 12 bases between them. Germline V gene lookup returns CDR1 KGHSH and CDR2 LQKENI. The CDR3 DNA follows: TGTGCCAGCTCACCATCGGACAGCAGGGGCTACACCTTC. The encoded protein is CASSPSDSRGYTF. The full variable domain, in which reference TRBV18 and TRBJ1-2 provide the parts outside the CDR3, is NAGVMQNPRHLVRRRGQEARLRCSPMKGHSHVYWYRQLPEEGLKFMVYLQKENIIDESGMPKERFSAEFPKEGPSILRIQQVVRGDSAAYFCASSPSDSRGYTFGSGTRLTVV.

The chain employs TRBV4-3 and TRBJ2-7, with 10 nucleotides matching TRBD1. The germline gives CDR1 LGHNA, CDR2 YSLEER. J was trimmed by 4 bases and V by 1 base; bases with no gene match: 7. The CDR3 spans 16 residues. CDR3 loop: CASSQGTTGGLYEQYF. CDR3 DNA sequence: TGCGCCAGCAGCCAAGGTACGACAGGGGGCTTGTACGAGCAGTACTTC.

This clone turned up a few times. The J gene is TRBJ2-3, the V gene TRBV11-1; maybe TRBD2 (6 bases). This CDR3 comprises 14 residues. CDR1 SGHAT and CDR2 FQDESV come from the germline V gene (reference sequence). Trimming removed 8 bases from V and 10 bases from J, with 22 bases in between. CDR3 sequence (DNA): TGTGCCAGCGCCGTCCCGGGACTGCCACAGGCGCAGTATTTT. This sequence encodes CASAVPGLPQAQYF.

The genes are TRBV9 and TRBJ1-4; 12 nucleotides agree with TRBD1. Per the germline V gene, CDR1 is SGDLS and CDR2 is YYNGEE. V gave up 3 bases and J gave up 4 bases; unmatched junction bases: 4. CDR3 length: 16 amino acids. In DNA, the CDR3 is TGTGCCAGCAGCGAGGGACAGGGGGCCAGTAATGAAAAACTGTTTTTT. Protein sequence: CASSEGQGASNEKLFF.

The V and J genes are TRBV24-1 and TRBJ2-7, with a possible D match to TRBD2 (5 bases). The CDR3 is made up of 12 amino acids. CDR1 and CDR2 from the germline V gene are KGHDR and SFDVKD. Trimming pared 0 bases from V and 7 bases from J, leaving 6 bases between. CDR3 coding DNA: TGTGCCACCAGTGATTTGCGAGGGGAGCAGTACTTC. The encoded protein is CATSDLRGEQYF.

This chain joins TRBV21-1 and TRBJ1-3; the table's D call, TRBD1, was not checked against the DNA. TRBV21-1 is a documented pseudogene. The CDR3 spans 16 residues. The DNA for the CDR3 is TGTGCCAGCAGCAGCAAGGGGACAATCTTTGGAAACACCATATATTTT. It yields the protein CASSSKGTIFGNTIYF.

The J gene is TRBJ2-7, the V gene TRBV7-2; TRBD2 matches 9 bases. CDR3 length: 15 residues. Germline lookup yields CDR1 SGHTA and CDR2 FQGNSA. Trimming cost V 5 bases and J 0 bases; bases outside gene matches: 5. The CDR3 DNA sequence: TGTGCCAGCAGCCCCGGCGGGGGGGGCTCCTACGAGCAGTACTTC. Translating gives CASSPGGGGSYEQYF.

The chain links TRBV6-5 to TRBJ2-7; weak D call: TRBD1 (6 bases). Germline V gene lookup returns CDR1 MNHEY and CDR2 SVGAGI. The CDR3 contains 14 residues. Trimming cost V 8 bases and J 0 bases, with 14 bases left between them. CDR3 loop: CASSGTPSSYEQYF. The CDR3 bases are TGTGCCAGCTCCGGGACACCCTCCTCCTACGAGCAGTACTTC.

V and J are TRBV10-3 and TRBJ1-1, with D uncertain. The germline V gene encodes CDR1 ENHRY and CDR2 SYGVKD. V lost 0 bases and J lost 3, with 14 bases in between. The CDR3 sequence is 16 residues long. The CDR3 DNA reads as TGTGCCATCAGTGAGTCGTTCGGGGAGACGTACACTGAAGCTTTCTTT. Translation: CAISESFGETYTEAFF.

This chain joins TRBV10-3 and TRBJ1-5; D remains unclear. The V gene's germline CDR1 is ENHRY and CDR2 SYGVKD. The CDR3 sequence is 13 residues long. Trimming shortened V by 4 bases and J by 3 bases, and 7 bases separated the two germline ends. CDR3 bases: TGTGCCATCAGTGTAGAGGACAATCAGCCCCAGCATTTT. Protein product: CAISVEDNQPQHF.

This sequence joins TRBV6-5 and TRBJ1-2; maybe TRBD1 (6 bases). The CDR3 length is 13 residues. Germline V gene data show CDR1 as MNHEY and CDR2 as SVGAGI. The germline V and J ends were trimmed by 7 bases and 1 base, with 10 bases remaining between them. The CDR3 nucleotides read TGTGCCAGCATTCCGGACAGTAACTATGGCTACACCTTC. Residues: CASIPDSNYGYTF.